These T cell receptor beta chains were read from a single sample in a study of blood T cell repertoires in COVID-19. Only in-frame clones appear in the TCRdb table, and some are missing; sequencing was by immunoSEQ multiplex PCR. The repertoire holds 60,000 to 70,000 clones, with 70% to 90% as singletons. The sample consisted of peripheral blood. Source of these receptors: a middle-aged man with acute or convalescent COVID-19. Each CDR3 is given with its conserved first and last residue. A D gene is named only where the DNA matches it firmly. Where a row states a size, it is once, few, many or the class of an expanded clone; other rows omit it.

D gene	CDR3 length	clone size	J gene	V gene	CDR3 DNA	CDR3 protein
TRBD1	15	NA	TRBJ1-2	TRBV27	TGTGCCAGCAGGGGAATGGGACAGACTAACTATGGCTACACCTTC	CASRGMGQTNYGYTF
NA	15	NA	TRBJ2-7	TRBV5-1	TGCGCCAGCAGCTGGGCCGGACAGCTACAGGACGAGCAGTACTTC	CASSWAGQLQDEQYF
NA	14	NA	TRBJ1-4	TRBV18	TGTGCCAGCTCAGCGACAGCAACTAATGAAAAACTGTTTTTT	CASSATATNEKLFF
NA	14	NA	TRBJ2-5	TRBV30	TGTGCCTGGAGCCCCATGAGAGTGCAAGAGACCCAGTACTTC	CAWSPMRVQETQYF
NA	16	NA	TRBJ2-3	TRBV19	TGTGCCAGTACCTTGCTGGGTGCGGGTAGCACAGATACGCAGTATTTT	CASTLLGAGSTDTQYF
NA	17	few	TRBJ1-5	TRBV7-5	TGTGCCAGAAGTTTCCGGTGGGGGGAAGGCCTAAATCAGCCCCAGCATTTT	CARSFRWGEGLNQPQHF
NA	15	NA	TRBJ2-1	TRBV6-2/TRBV6-3	TGTGCCAGCAGTGCCCGACTAGAACGGTACAATGAGCAGTTCTTC	CASSARLERYNEQFF
NA	15	NA	TRBJ1-4	TRBV25-1	TGTGCCAGCGGGGATCCTCCGGGATCTAATGAAAAACTGTTTTTT	CASGDPPGSNEKLFF
TRBD1	14	NA	TRBJ1-1	TRBV27	TGTGCCAGCAGTTTAGGGACAGTGAACACTGAAGCTTTCTTT	CASSLGTVNTEAFF
NA	18	NA	TRBJ1-4	TRBV9	TGTGCCAGCAGCTTACTCCTTGGGGGGGGACCAACTAATGAAAAACTGTTTTTT	CASSLLLGGGPTNEKLFF
NA	14	once	TRBJ1-3	TRBV9	TGTGCCAGCAGCGTAGGGGGAGGTGGAAACACCATATATTTT	CASSVGGGGNTIYF
NA	13	NA	TRBJ2-2	TRBV5-1	TGCGCCAGCAGTAGGGGGAACACCGGGGAGCTGTTTTTT	CASSRGNTGELFF
NA	14	NA	TRBJ2-3	TRBV10-3	TGTGCCATCAAGAAGACGCAGGGCGAAGATACGCAGTATTTT	CAIKKTQGEDTQYF
NA	16	NA	TRBJ2-1	TRBV5-6	TGTGCCAGCAGCTTGGTTGGAGAGGGAGTGCACAATGAGCAGTTCTTC	CASSLVGEGVHNEQFF
TRBD1	17	once	TRBJ1-3	TRBV11-2	TGTGCCAGCAGCACCGCCCTCGGGACAGTCTCTGGAAACACCATATATTTT	CASSTALGTVSGNTIYF
TRBD1	13	few	TRBJ2-1	TRBV18	TGTGCCAGCTCACTGGGACAGGACAATGAGCAGTTCTTC	CASSLGQDNEQFF
TRBD2	17	NA	TRBJ2-5	TRBV19	TGTGCCAGTAGTTCGAGGACTAGCGGGGGGACCAAAGAGACCCAGTACTTC	CASSSRTSGGTKETQYF
NA	14	NA	TRBJ2-2	TRBV4-1	TGCGCCAGCAGCCAAGTCTGGGCCGACGGGGAGCTGTTTTTT	CASSQVWADGELFF
TRBD1	14	NA	TRBJ2-7	TRBV4-1	TGCGCCAGCAGCTCGGGACAGGGGCCCTACGAGCAGTACTTC	CASSSGQGPYEQYF
NA	13	NA	TRBJ1-5	TRBV11-2	TGTGCCAGCAGCTTAGGTCTCAATCAGCCCCAGCATTTT	CASSLGLNQPQHF
NA	14	NA	TRBJ2-3	TRBV5-4	TGTGCCAGCAGCTTGGGCGCGAGCACAGATACGCAGTATTTT	CASSLGASTDTQYF
TRBD1	13	NA	TRBJ1-1	TRBV29-1	TGCAGCGTGGCGACAGGGGCGCCCACTGAAGCTTTCTTT	CSVATGAPTEAFF
TRBD1	15	NA	TRBJ2-1	TRBV5-6	TGTGCCAGCACCGAGACAGGGGGCACTTACAATGAGCAGTTCTTC	CASTETGGTYNEQFF
TRBD2	17	NA	TRBJ2-6	TRBV6-6	TGTGCCATAAGTCGTACTAGCGGGGGGGCTGGGGCCAACGTCCTGACTTTC	CAISRTSGGAGANVLTF
TRBD1	16	NA	TRBJ1-3	TRBV11-2	TGTGCCAGCAGCTCTCCCTCAGGGGGCAGTGGAAACACCATATATTTT	CASSSPSGGSGNTIYF
NA	13	once	TRBJ2-1	TRBV19	TGTGCCAGTAGTATCGACGAGGGGGACGAGCAGTTCTTC	CASSIDEGDEQFF
TRBD1	17	NA	TRBJ1-2	TRBV5-1	TGCGCCAGCAGCTTTACTTGGCTGGGGACAGGCAACTATGGCTACACCTTC	CASSFTWLGTGNYGYTF
TRBD1	16	once	TRBJ1-5	TRBV4-1	TGCGCCAGCAGCCTGGCCTCGGACAGGTCCAATCAGCCCCAGCATTTT	CASSLASDRSNQPQHF
NA	12	NA	TRBJ2-1	TRBV19	TGTGCCAGTTCCCGACAGTACAATGAGCAGTTCTTC	CASSRQYNEQFF
NA	13	NA	TRBJ1-2	TRBV2	TGTGCCAGCAGAAGACAGGAAGTATATGGCTACACCTTC	CASRRQEVYGYTF
NA	13	NA	TRBJ1-2	TRBV5-1	TGCGCCAGCAGTAGGGAGGGCAACTATGGCTACACCTTC	CASSREGNYGYTF
NA	17	NA	TRBJ2-3	TRBV24-1	TGTGCCACCAGTGATACCCGACGGACAGCATTCACAGATACGCAGTATTTT	CATSDTRRTAFTDTQYF
NA	11	NA	TRBJ2-7	TRBV12-3/TRBV12-4	TGTGCCAGCAGGACAGGAGACGAGCAGTACTTC	CASRTGDEQYF
TRBD1	14	NA	TRBJ2-2	TRBV6-5	TGTGCCAGCACAAGGGACAGGAACACCGGGGAGCTGTTTTTT	CASTRDRNTGELFF
TRBD2	15	NA	TRBJ2-3	TRBV5-1	TGCGCCAGCAGCTTGAAAGTTAGCGGGGCAGATACGCAGTATTTT	CASSLKVSGADTQYF
TRBD1	14	NA	TRBJ1-2	TRBV2	TGTGCCAGCAGTGAAGGAGGACAGGGAGATGGCTACACCTTC	CASSEGGQGDGYTF
TRBD1	15	NA	TRBJ2-7	TRBV19	TGTGCCAGTAGTCCTCGGGACAGGGGGAACGACGAGCAGTACTTC	CASSPRDRGNDEQYF
TRBD1	13	NA	TRBJ2-1	TRBV6-2/TRBV6-3	TGTGCCAGCAGCCGGGACAGAGACAATGAGCAGTTCTTC	CASSRDRDNEQFF
TRBD2	19	NA	TRBJ2-1	TRBV11-2	TGTGCCAGCAGCTTAGTCTCCCGACTAGCGGGGCAGGAGTACAATGAGCAGTTCTTC	CASSLVSRLAGQEYNEQFF
TRBD1	15	NA	TRBJ2-5	TRBV5-6	TGTGCCAGCAGCTTACGACAGGGGATTCGGGAGACCCAGTACTTC	CASSLRQGIRETQYF
TRBD2	13	NA	TRBJ2-4	TRBV6-5	TGTGCCAGCAGAGCGGGGGGTAGAAACATTCAGTACTTC	CASRAGGRNIQYF
NA	15	NA	TRBJ1-2	TRBV2	TGTGCCAGCAGTGATGAAGTCAGGTTCCTCTATGGCTACACCTTC	CASSDEVRFLYGYTF
NA	18	NA	TRBJ2-3	TRBV18	TGTGCCAGCTCACCGACTGGGCCCGGTGCAGGGGGCACAGATACGCAGTATTTT	CASSPTGPGAGGTDTQYF
NA	12	NA	TRBJ1-2	TRBV19	TGTGCCAGGCCGCGGGTGGGCCATGGCTACACCTTC	CARPRVGHGYTF
TRBD1	15	NA	TRBJ1-1	TRBV28	TGTGCCAGCAGTTTACGGACAGGGGGAGACACTGAAGCTTTCTTT	CASSLRTGGDTEAFF
NA	14	NA	TRBJ2-5	TRBV27	TGTGCCAGCAGTCCTACAGGTTGGTCAGAGACCCAGTACTTC	CASSPTGWSETQYF
NA	13	NA	TRBJ2-2	TRBV19	TGTGCCAGTAGTATCCTGGACTCCGGGGAGCTGTTTTTT	CASSILDSGELFF
TRBD1	16	NA	TRBJ1-4	TRBV5-1	TGCGCCAGCAGCTGGGGACAGGGGGATGCGGGGGAAAAACTGTTTTTT	CASSWGQGDAGEKLFF
NA	15	NA	TRBJ1-1	TRBV7-3	TGTGCCAGCAGCTTAAATGGTGGCGGAAACACTGAAGCTTTCTTT	CASSLNGGGNTEAFF
TRBD2	14	NA	TRBJ2-1	TRBV29-1	TGCAGCGTTGTAGCGGGGGGACAAACTTGGGAGCAGTTCTTC	CSVVAGGQTWEQFF
NA	11	once	TRBJ1-2	TRBV29-1	TGCAGCGCAGAGTCGGTGAATGGCTACACCTTC	CSAESVNGYTF
NA	17	NA	TRBJ2-2	TRBV15	TGTGCCACCAGCTCCGAAGCCAAAGCAGGGGGGATCGGGGAGCTGTTTTTT	CATSSEAKAGGIGELFF
NA	17	NA	TRBJ1-1	TRBV5-6	TGTGCCAGCAGCAGATACAGGACCGGACGGAAGAACACTGAAGCTTTCTTT	CASSRYRTGRKNTEAFF
TRBD1	17	NA	TRBJ2-5	TRBV24-1	TGTGCCACCAGTGATAGCCGAAAGGGACAGGGAGGAGAGACCCAGTACTTC	CATSDSRKGQGGETQYF